One and the same sample provided the 22 T cell receptor beta chains below, sequenced in a study of blood T cell repertoires in COVID-19. This table comes from immunoSEQ multiplex PCR, and its TCRdb copy is limited to in-frame clones, with some not included. The repertoire holds about 260,000 clones, 75% to 90% seen once, with 2% to 3% in the top ten. The sequencing sample was made of PBMCs or T cells enriched from blood (not recorded which). These receptors were taken from a woman aged 18-30 years who had recovered from COVID-19.

The chain employs TRBV6-1 and TRBJ2-5; possibly TRBD1 for D (6 bases). V lost 1 base and J 3 bases, leaving 9 bases between the germline ends. Germline assignment: CDR1 MNHNS and CDR2 SASEGT. The CDR3 is made up of 14 amino acids. The CDR3 is CASSEDRVKETQYF. CDR3 coding DNA: TGTGCCAGCAGTGAAGACAGGGTCAAAGAGACCCAGTACTTC.

V usage is TRBV3-1 (or the pseudogene TRBV3-2) and J usage is TRBJ1-1, with a possible D match to TRBD1 (5 bases). The length of the CDR3 is 14 residues. Germline values: CDR1 LGHDT, CDR2 YNNKEL (reference sequence). The germline V and J ends were trimmed by 1 base and 4 bases, with 10 bases remaining between them. The CDR3 loop is CASSQAIRGTEAFF. In nucleotides, the CDR3 is TGTGCCAGCAGCCAAGCGATAAGGGGCACTGAAGCTTTCTTT.

J is TRBJ1-6 and V is TRBV2; a weak D match, TRBD1 (5 bases). Trimming took 1 base from V and 7 from J, leaving 11 bases between them. The CDR3 consists of 15 residues. CDR1 is SNHLY, CDR2 FYNNEI, per germline. DNA of the CDR3: TGTGCCAGCAGTGAAGAGGGCAGGGTGAATTCACCCCTCCACTTT. This codes for CASSEEGRVNSPLHF.

This chain joins TRBV19 and TRBJ2-5, with D uncertain. This CDR3 has 12 amino acids. Germline V gene data show CDR1 as LNHDA and CDR2 as SQIVND (reference sequence). V lost 4 bases and J lost 4, with 7 bases in between. CDR3 residues: CASSRRGETQYF. For the CDR3, the DNA is TGTGCCAGTAGTAGACGAGGAGAGACCCAGTACTTC. The full variable domain, its missing parts supplied by reference TRBV19 and TRBJ2-5, is DGGITQSPKYLFRKEGQNVTLSCEQNLNHDAMYWYRQDPGQGLRLIYYSQIVNDFQKGDIAEGYSVSREKKESFPLTVTSAQKNPTAFYLCASSRRGETQYFGPGTRLLVL.

Comment on this clone: The sample holds other DNA sequences that translate to the same CDR3. The chain carries TRBV5-1 and TRBJ2-5; D unclear. The CDR3 sequence is 12 residues long. Germline-derived CDR1 and CDR2 are SGHRS and YFSETQ. Trimming took off 4 bases at V and 4 bases at J, with 8 bases between the two ends. The DNA for the CDR3 is TGCGCCAGCAGCCTGGATCGAGAGACCCAGTACTTC. Residues: CASSLDRETQYF.

J is TRBJ1-2 and V is TRBV2; a weak D match, TRBD1 (5 bases). V shed 3 bases and J shed 7 bases, with 12 bases lying between them. The CDR3 has 13 residues. CDR1 is SNHLY and CDR2 is FYNNEI in the germline V gene. The CDR3 reads CASSEGPVSGYTF. In nucleotides, the CDR3 is TGTGCCAGCAGTGAGGGGCCAGTGAGTGGCTACACCTTC.

The V call is TRBV7-3, the J call TRBJ2-3; 8 bases line up with TRBD1. Per germline, CDR1 SGHTA and CDR2 FQGTGA. This CDR3 comprises 15 residues. V lost 2 bases to trimming and J lost 2 bases; unmatched junction nucleotides: 3. The CDR3 loop is CASSLRQGPTDTQYF. The CDR3 nucleotides are TGTGCCAGCAGCTTACGACAGGGGCCCACAGATACGCAGTATTTT.

V usage is TRBV9 and J usage is TRBJ1-1, with D unresolved. The CDR3 spans 15 residues. Looked up from germline, CDR1 is SGDLS and CDR2 is YYNGEE. The V and J ends lost 4 bases and 1 base respectively, with 14 bases between them. The DNA of the CDR3 is TGTGCCAGCAGCCCCGCGAGCGCGCGGAACACTGAAGCTTTCTTT. Residues: CASSPASARNTEAFF.

The CDR3 DNA reads as TGTGCCAGCAGCTTCTGGGGGGGACAGCCCCAGCATTTT. It translates to CASSFWGGQPQHF. V is TRBV5-6 and J is TRBJ1-5; tentative D call: TRBD1 (5 bases). The V and J ends lost 2 bases and 7 bases respectively, with 10 bases between them. The germline V gene has CDR1 SGHDT and CDR2 YYEEEE. The CDR3 covers 13 residues.

The chain links TRBV10-3 to TRBJ1-1; D gene ambiguous. Germline V gene data show CDR1 as ENHRY and CDR2 as SYGVKD. There are 13 residues in the CDR3. Deletions cut 0 bases from V and 5 bases from J, with 7 bases between. CDR3 sequence: CAISESAGTEAFF. CDR3 coding DNA: TGTGCCATCAGTGAGTCCGCGGGAACTGAAGCTTTCTTT.

The chain couples TRBV7-3 to TRBJ2-3; D is possibly TRBD2 (7 bases). V shed 1 base and J shed 0 bases, with 14 bases lying between them. The CDR3 extends over 17 amino acids. CDR1 and CDR2 from the germline V gene are SGHTA and FQGTGA. The CDR3 DNA is TGTGCCAGCAGCTTAAATCCCGGGGGGCTAAGCACAGATACGCAGTATTTT. Translating gives CASSLNPGGLSTDTQYF. Full variable domain (remainder filled in from reference TRBV7-3 and TRBJ2-3): GAGVSQTPSNKVTEKGKYVELRCDPISGHTALYWYRQSLGQGPEFLIYFQGTGAADDSGLPNDRFFAVRPEGSVSTLKIQRTERGDSAVYLCASSLNPGGLSTDTQYFGPGTRLTVL.

The chain links TRBV3-1 (or the pseudogene TRBV3-2) to TRBJ1-4, with a weak D call TRBD1 (5 bases). Germline assignment: CDR1 LGHDT and CDR2 YNNKEL (reference sequence). The CDR3 extends over 15 amino acids. V shed 1 base and J shed 8 bases, with 14 bases lying between them. The CDR3 bases are TGTGCCAGCAGCCAAGGTCCTTCGGGGGTCGAAAAACTGTTTTTT. Translating it yields CASSQGPSGVEKLFF.

The chain joins TRBV5-1 to TRBJ2-3, with a weak D call TRBD2 (5 bases). This CDR3 comprises 15 residues. Trimming removed 0 bases from V and 0 bases from J, with 8 bases in between. Germline V lookup: CDR1 SGHRS, CDR2 YFSETQ. The CDR3 sequence: CASSLAPGSTDTQYF. The CDR3 DNA reads as TGCGCCAGCAGCTTGGCCCCGGGGAGCACAGATACGCAGTATTTT.

The CDR3 nucleotides are TGTGCCAGCAGCCAAGATCCAGTGAGCACAGATACGCAGTATTTT. It translates to CASSQDPVSTDTQYF. The rearrangement links TRBV3-1 (or the pseudogene TRBV3-2) to TRBJ2-3; D remains unclear. V lost 0 bases and J lost 0, with 7 bases in between. There are 15 residues in the CDR3. From germline, CDR1 is LGHDT and CDR2 YNNKEL (reference sequence).

This clone was detected only once. The rearrangement joins TRBV5-1 to TRBJ1-5, with D possibly being TRBD1 (6 bases). This CDR3 spans 14 amino acids. Trimming took 0 bases from V and 8 from J, leaving 12 bases between them. CDR1 is SGHRS and CDR2 is YFSETQ in the germline V gene. The CDR3, as DNA: TGCGCCAGCAGCTTGGTAGGGGGTCCGGAGCCCCAGCATTTT. It encodes CASSLVGGPEPQHF. The complete variable domain, with remaining parts taken from reference TRBV5-1 and TRBJ1-5, reads KAGVTQTPRYLIKTRGQQVTLSCSPISGHRSVSWYQQTPGQGLQFLFEYFSETQRNKGNFPGRFSGRQFSNSRSEMNVSTLELGDSALYLCASSLVGGPEPQHFGDGTRLSIL.

CDR3 region: CASSSSGSGPFDYGYTF. The CDR3 DNA sequence: TGTGCCAGCAGTTCGTCGGGCAGCGGGCCATTTGACTATGGCTACACCTTC. This chain uses TRBV28 with TRBJ1-2; D not certain. This CDR3 is built from 17 residues. Deletions cut 4 bases from V and 3 bases from J, with 21 bases between. Per germline, CDR1 MDHEN and CDR2 SYDVKM.

This CDR3 is CASSALAGGYTQYF. Written as DNA, the CDR3 is TGCGCCAGCAGTGCGCTAGCGGGGGGTTATACGCAGTATTTT. The rearrangement joins TRBV10-1 to TRBJ2-3, with 11 bases identical to TRBD2. Germline CDR1 and CDR2: WNHNN and SYGVQD (reference sequence). The CDR3 length is 14 residues. The ends lost 4 bases at V and 7 bases at J; junction bases unmatched: 4.

This sequence joins TRBV21-1 and TRBJ2-1; the DNA was not compared with TRBD1, the D call given in the table. TRBV21-1 is annotated as a pseudogene. This CDR3 has 17 amino acids. CDR3 nucleotide sequence: TGTGCCAGCAGCAAAGGCAGAGACAGGGGGCGGTGGAATGAGCAGTTCTTC. The encoded protein is CASSKGRDRGRWNEQFF.

The chain is built from TRBV11-3 and TRBJ2-1; TRBD1 aligns across 9 bases. The CDR3 is 20 amino acids. CDR1 is SGHNT, CDR2 YENEEA, per germline. V was clipped by 0 bases and J by 7 bases; unmatched bases: 19. CDR3 bases: TGTGCCAGCAGCTTAGATGTGGGACAGGGCTGGCGGGGGCCTCGGAATGAGCAGTTCTTC. Amino acid sequence: CASSLDVGQGWRGPRNEQFF.

The V gene is TRBV5-1, the J gene TRBJ1-1; no reliable D call. Germline CDR1 is SGHRS and CDR2 is YFSETQ. This CDR3 comprises 14 residues. Trimming shortened V by 3 bases and J by 4 bases, and 13 bases separated the two germline ends. The CDR3 is CASSYGEGFTEAFF. CDR3 coding DNA: TGCGCCAGCAGCTATGGGGAGGGTTTCACTGAAGCTTTCTTT.

Notes on this clone: Other DNA sequences of this sample code for an identical CDR3. The chain has TRBV20-1 and TRBJ1-2, with 7 bases aligning to TRBD1. The CDR3 is 13 residues long. J was trimmed by 2 bases and V by 3 bases; bases with no gene match: 3. Germline V lookup: CDR1 DFQATT, CDR2 SNEGSKA (reference sequence). DNA for the CDR3: TGCAGTGCTAGTTGGGACAGAAACTATGGCTACACCTTC. Translation: CSASWDRNYGYTF.

This clone showed up just once. CDR3 in amino acids: CASSPGLVSDTQYF. CDR3 in DNA: TGCGCCAGCAGCCCGGGACTTGTAAGCGATACGCAGTATTTT. The chain links TRBV5-1 to TRBJ2-3, with TRBD2 as a possible D gene (6 bases). CDR1 is SGHRS and CDR2 is YFSETQ in the germline V gene. V dropped 4 bases and J dropped 6 bases, with 15 bases sitting between them. The CDR3 covers 14 residues.